A selection of T cell receptor beta chains follows, all from one sample in a study of cytomegalovirus exposure and HLA in healthy donors. Measured with immunoSEQ multiplex PCR; TCRdb has only the in-frame clones, and not every one. The data show approximately 120,000 clones, over 60% seen once. Sequencing input: PBMCs. All receptors derive from a female donor in good health and CMV-seronegative. Both conserved end residues are part of each CDR3. Each record gives: D gene, V gene, J gene, clone size, CDR3 DNA, CDR3 protein. The D gene is left open where the match is weak. The size field is filled for only some rows; it gives once, few, many or a size class.

D gene: -
V gene: TRBV4-3
J gene: TRBJ2-1
clone size: -
CDR3 DNA: TGCGCCAGCAGCCAAGACTCGAGGGGGATTTACAATGAGCAGTTCTTC
CDR3 protein: CASSQDSRGIYNEQFF

D gene: TRBD2
V gene: TRBV7-9
J gene: TRBJ2-1
clone size: -
CDR3 DNA: TGTGCCAGCAGCCCGACGGGGGGGGCCGACTACTACAATGAGCAGTTCTTC
CDR3 protein: CASSPTGGADYYNEQFF

D gene: TRBD2
V gene: TRBV7-3
J gene: TRBJ2-2
clone size: once
CDR3 DNA: TGTGCCAGCAGCTTTAAGGTGACTAGCGGGGGGGCGTTGGCCGGGGAGCTGTTTTTT
CDR3 protein: CASSFKVTSGGALAGELFF

D gene: -
V gene: TRBV7-9
J gene: TRBJ1-1
clone size: -
CDR3 DNA: TGTTCCAGCAGCTACTTCGACAGGTCGAACACTGAAGCTTTCTTT
CDR3 protein: CSSSYFDRSNTEAFF

D gene: TRBD2
V gene: TRBV7-6
J gene: TRBJ2-2
clone size: -
CDR3 DNA: TGTGCCAGCAGGCTGGGGAGGGGCCCGAACACCGGGGAGCTGTTTTTT
CDR3 protein: CASRLGRGPNTGELFF

D gene: -
V gene: TRBV6-1
J gene: TRBJ1-2
clone size: -
CDR3 DNA: TGTGCCAGCAGTGATGGCGGGTCCTATGGCTACACCTTC
CDR3 protein: CASSDGGSYGYTF

D gene: -
V gene: TRBV30
J gene: TRBJ1-1
clone size: few
CDR3 DNA: TGTGCCAGGGGGACCCTAGTCGGCCAAGCTTTCTTT
CDR3 protein: CARGTLVGQAFF

D gene: -
V gene: TRBV19
J gene: TRBJ1-5
clone size: few
CDR3 DNA: TGTGCCAGTGGGGGGGCAGTTAGCAATCAGCCCCAGCATTTT
CDR3 protein: CASGGAVSNQPQHF

D gene: -
V gene: TRBV27
J gene: TRBJ1-1
clone size: -
CDR3 DNA: TGTGCCAGCAGTTTTGCGGGCACAGAGCAAGCTTTCTTT
CDR3 protein: CASSFAGTEQAFF

D gene: TRBD1
V gene: TRBV6-5
J gene: TRBJ2-7
clone size: -
CDR3 DNA: TGTGCCAGCAGTCCGGGACAGGGGGCACCCTACGAGCAGTACTTC
CDR3 protein: CASSPGQGAPYEQYF

D gene: TRBD1
V gene: TRBV7-2
J gene: TRBJ2-1
clone size: many
CDR3 DNA: TGTGCCAGCAGCTGGGGACAGGGAGGGTATGAGCAGTTCTTC
CDR3 protein: CASSWGQGGYEQFF

D gene: -
V gene: TRBV21-1
J gene: TRBJ1-4
clone size: -
CDR3 DNA: TGTGCCAGTAGACGGACAGGGAGGGGACCTAATGAAAAACTGTTTTTT
CDR3 protein: CASRRTGRGPNEKLFF

D gene: TRBD2
V gene: TRBV2
J gene: TRBJ2-5
clone size: -
CDR3 DNA: TGTGCCTCAGCGGGGGGAAAAGAGACCCAGTACTTC
CDR3 protein: CASAGGKETQYF

D gene: -
V gene: TRBV7-9
J gene: TRBJ2-7
clone size: -
CDR3 DNA: TGTGCCAGCAGCTCCCCCGGAGCGCCAACCTACGAGCAGTACTTC
CDR3 protein: CASSSPGAPTYEQYF

D gene: TRBD1
V gene: TRBV28
J gene: TRBJ1-1
clone size: -
CDR3 DNA: TGTGCCAGCAGTTTAATAGAGGGGGCAGGGGTGAACACTGAAGCTTTCTTT
CDR3 protein: CASSLIEGAGVNTEAFF

D gene: -
V gene: TRBV28
J gene: TRBJ1-2
clone size: -
CDR3 DNA: TGTGCCAGCAGTAATTTAGGAGGTGGCTACACCTTC
CDR3 protein: CASSNLGGGYTF

D gene: -
V gene: TRBV19
J gene: TRBJ2-7
clone size: -
CDR3 DNA: TGTGCCAGTAGTATTCGCTTGGACAGATCCTACGAGCAGTACTTC
CDR3 protein: CASSIRLDRSYEQYF

D gene: -
V gene: TRBV4-2
J gene: TRBJ1-1
clone size: few
CDR3 DNA: TGTGCCAGCAGCCATAGAAGGGGCCCAAACACTGAAGCTTTCTTT
CDR3 protein: CASSHRRGPNTEAFF

D gene: -
V gene: TRBV19
J gene: TRBJ1-5
clone size: -
CDR3 DNA: TGTGCCAGTAGTATACGGGGGGGGAGCAATCAGCCCCAGCATTTT
CDR3 protein: CASSIRGGSNQPQHF

D gene: -
V gene: TRBV10-1
J gene: TRBJ2-7
clone size: -
CDR3 DNA: TGCGCCAGCAGTGAGTCGAGGGCGGCCGGCGACGAGCAGTACTTC
CDR3 protein: CASSESRAAGDEQYF

D gene: -
V gene: TRBV7-2
J gene: TRBJ2-7
clone size: -
CDR3 DNA: TGTGCCAGCAGCTTAGCGCAAGCGAACGAGCAGTACTTC
CDR3 protein: CASSLAQANEQYF

D gene: TRBD1
V gene: TRBV7-9
J gene: TRBJ2-4
clone size: -
CDR3 DNA: TGTGCCAGCAGCACACAGGGGTACATTCAGTACTTC
CDR3 protein: CASSTQGYIQYF

D gene: TRBD2
V gene: TRBV2
J gene: TRBJ2-7
clone size: -
CDR3 DNA: TGTGCCAGCAGTGTCCTAGCGGGGGGAGGTGGGGAGCAGTACTTC
CDR3 protein: CASSVLAGGGGEQYF

D gene: -
V gene: TRBV7-2
J gene: TRBJ2-3
clone size: -
CDR3 DNA: TGTGCCAGCAGCCTAAACCCGGCGGGAAGCAACAAGTATTTT
CDR3 protein: CASSLNPAGSNKYF

D gene: -
V gene: TRBV11-1
J gene: TRBJ2-2
clone size: -
CDR3 DNA: TGTGCCAGCAGCGGGGGGAGCAACACCGGGGAGCTGTTTTTT
CDR3 protein: CASSGGSNTGELFF

D gene: -
V gene: TRBV2
J gene: TRBJ2-2
clone size: -
CDR3 DNA: TGTGCCAGCAGTGATATGGGGCTACACACCGGGGAGCTGTTTTTT
CDR3 protein: CASSDMGLHTGELFF

D gene: -
V gene: TRBV11-2
J gene: TRBJ1-1
clone size: -
CDR3 DNA: TGTGCCAGCAGCTTAGACTTGGCTGGTGCTTTCTTT
CDR3 protein: CASSLDLAGAFF

D gene: -
V gene: TRBV6-1
J gene: TRBJ2-1
clone size: -
CDR3 DNA: TGTGCCAGCTGGGGAGACGGGGGGCCTGAGCAGTTCTTC
CDR3 protein: CASWGDGGPEQFF

D gene: -
V gene: TRBV19
J gene: TRBJ1-5
clone size: once
CDR3 DNA: TGTGCCAGTAACGGGGGGGGCAATCAGCCCCAGCATTTT
CDR3 protein: CASNGGGNQPQHF

D gene: -
V gene: TRBV2
J gene: TRBJ1-1
clone size: -
CDR3 DNA: TGTGCCAGCAGTGTAGGAGGCGAGAACACTGAAGCTTTCTTT
CDR3 protein: CASSVGGENTEAFF